Below, 21 T cell receptor beta chains from the same sample are listed, as sequenced in a study of radiotherapy plus CTLA-4 blockade in lung cancer. Clones were sequenced by immunoSEQ multiplex PCR, and TCRdb holds only the in-frame ones, with some missing. The sample yields some 73,000 clones, 70% to 85% seen once. The sequencing here drew on peripheral blood, taken from a patient treated with radiotherapy plus ipilimumab. The receptors stem from a human donor with non-small cell lung cancer who had stable disease on radiotherapy plus ipilimumab.

The chain carries TRBV19 and TRBJ2-1; 9 bases agree with TRBD1. This CDR3 is 17 amino acids long. J gave up 9 bases and V 3 bases, and 15 bases lay outside the gene matches. Germline V CDR1 and CDR2: LNHDA, SQIVND (reference sequence). This chain's CDR3 is CASSIAYLGQGRGEQFF. Written as DNA, the CDR3 is TGTGCCAGTAGTATCGCGTATCTGGGACAGGGACGGGGTGAGCAGTTCTTC.

The V call is TRBV6-5, the J call TRBJ2-7, with a weak D call TRBD1 (5 bases). Germline assignment: CDR1 MNHEY and CDR2 SVGAGI. This CDR3 comprises 14 residues. Between the trimmed V and J ends, which lost 7 bases and 3 bases, there was a span of 16 bases. CDR3 in amino acids: CASKPSPDSYEQYF. In nucleotides, the CDR3 is TGTGCCAGCAAGCCATCCCCTGACAGCTACGAGCAGTACTTC.

The chain links TRBV29-1 to TRBJ2-3, with D possibly TRBD2 on 5 matching bases. The V and J ends lost 6 bases and 2 bases respectively, with 15 bases between them. CDR1 is SQVTM, CDR2 ANQGSEA, per germline. The CDR3 sequence is 14 residues long. CDR3 coding DNA: TGCAGCGTCGACGACGGGGTGGCCACAGATACGCAGTATTTT. Encoded protein: CSVDDGVATDTQYF.

The chain combines TRBV28 with TRBJ1-2, with a possible D match to TRBD1 (5 bases). This CDR3 is built from 14 residues. From germline, CDR1 is MDHEN and CDR2 SYDVKM. The V gene lost 3 bases and the J gene lost 5 bases, with 13 bases spanning the gap. This CDR3 reads CASSFSGESYGYTF. The CDR3, as DNA: TGTGCCAGCAGTTTCTCGGGGGAGTCGTATGGCTACACCTTC.

This chain connects TRBV18 to TRBJ2-7; TRBD1 matches at 7 bases. The V segment lost 1 base and the J segment 3 bases; nucleotides outside the gene matches: 3. CDR3 length equals 14 residues. Germline CDR1 and CDR2: KGHSH and LQKENI. CDR3 region: CASSPRDSHYEQYF. DNA of the CDR3: TGTGCCAGCTCACCACGGGACAGCCACTACGAGCAGTACTTC.

This chain links TRBV10-3 with TRBJ1-5; 7 nucleotides match TRBD1. Germline lookup yields CDR1 ENHRY and CDR2 SYGVKD. Germline trimming cut 10 bases from V and 4 bases from J; bases unmatched to any gene: 7. There are 13 residues in the CDR3. The CDR3 is CASWTGENQPQHF. Here the CDR3 DNA reads TGTGCCAGTTGGACAGGAGAAAATCAGCCCCAGCATTTT.

This rearrangement joins TRBV7-2 to TRBJ2-2; D is unresolved. Germline V gene sequence: CDR1 SGHTA, CDR2 FQGNSA. The CDR3 has 14 amino acids. The V gene lost 8 bases and the J gene lost 0 bases, with 10 bases spanning the gap. The CDR3 loop is CASSWVSNTGELFF. CDR3 DNA sequence: TGTGCCAGCTCCTGGGTTTCGAACACCGGGGAGCTGTTTTTT.

In nucleotides, the CDR3 is TGTGCCACCAGCAGCCCTACAGGGGAAAATAATGAAAAACTGTTTTTT. It codes for CATSSPTGENNEKLFF. The chain is built from TRBV15 and TRBJ1-4; 7 bases map to TRBD1. CDR3 size: 16 residues. Per germline, CDR1 LNHNV and CDR2 YYDKDF (reference sequence). With V trimmed by 3 bases and J by 4 bases, 8 bases remained unmatched.

The V gene is TRBV13, the J gene TRBJ2-3; the match to TRBD1 covers 12 bases. Germline lookup yields CDR1 PRHDT and CDR2 FYEKMQ (reference sequence). The CDR3 has 16 amino acids. J gave up 5 bases and V 5 bases, and 8 bases lay outside the gene matches. The CDR3 loop is CASSEAGTGGIDTQYF. CDR3 nucleotides: TGTGCCAGCAGCGAGGCCGGGACAGGGGGCATAGATACGCAGTATTTT.

The genes are TRBV5-4 and TRBJ1-1; maybe TRBD1 (6 bases). This CDR3 is 14 amino acids long. Looked up from germline, CDR1 is SGHNT and CDR2 is YYREEE (reference sequence). V was pared by 3 bases and J by 0 bases, with 9 bases between. The CDR3 coding sequence is TGTGCCAGCAGCTCGCAGGGGATGAACACTGAAGCTTTCTTT. This gives the protein CASSSQGMNTEAFF.

This chain links TRBV28 with TRBJ1-4; D may be TRBD1 (5 bases). The CDR3 length is 14 residues. Trimming stripped 4 bases from V and 9 bases from J, with 15 bases between. Looked up from germline, CDR1 is MDHEN and CDR2 is SYDVKM. CDR3 amino acids: CASSSLGQNQKLFF. The DNA for the CDR3 is TGTGCCAGCAGTTCATTGGGGCAGAATCAAAAACTGTTTTTT.

The J gene is TRBJ2-3, the V gene TRBV4-1; a weak D match, TRBD2 (5 bases). Germline loops: CDR1 MGHRA, CDR2 YSYEKL. Trimming left V 0 bases short and J 6 bases short, with 10 bases between. This CDR3 has 14 residues. In DNA form, the CDR3 reads TGCGCCAGCAGCCAAGAGGAGGCAAGGGATACGCAGTATTTT. Its translation is CASSQEEARDTQYF.

The chain carries TRBV5-1 and TRBJ1-1; D is unclear. This CDR3 comprises 15 residues. Germline V CDR1 and CDR2: SGHRS, YFSETQ. The V gene lost 1 base and the J gene lost 5 bases, with 15 bases spanning the gap. The CDR3 DNA sequence: TGCGCCAGCAGCTTGAACATCCCCCAGAAGACTGAAGCTTTCTTT. Its translation is CASSLNIPQKTEAFF.

This chain links TRBV30 with TRBJ1-2, with D perhaps matching TRBD1 (6 bases). The CDR3 loop spans 12 amino acids. Germline CDR1 GTSNPN, CDR2 SVGIG (reference sequence). The V and J ends lost 2 bases and 14 bases respectively, with 18 bases between them. In DNA form, the CDR3 reads TGTGCCTGGAGTCCCAGTTTGGGGGCGCTTACCTTC. Residues: CAWSPSLGALTF. Based on the CDR3 plus reference TRBV30 and TRBJ1-2, the full variable domain is SQTIHQWPATLVQPVGSPLSLECTVEGTSNPNLYWYRQAAGRGLQLLFYSVGIGQISSEVPQNLSASRPQDRQFILSSKKLLLSDSGFYLCAWSPSLGALTFGSGTRLTVV.

The chain couples TRBV5-1 to TRBJ1-6, with a tentative D call TRBD1 (5 bases). Germline V CDR1 and CDR2: SGHRS, YFSETQ. V was cut by 5 bases and J by 12 bases, with 21 bases left in between. The CDR3 is made up of 15 amino acids. The CDR3 coding sequence is TGCGCCAGCAGTCCTCGACGGGACGGGGAACAACCCCTCCACTTT. Protein: CASSPRRDGEQPLHF.

This rearrangement joins TRBV19 to TRBJ2-2; 7 bases fit TRBD1. Unmatched junction bases numbered 5, after V lost 3 bases and J lost 4 bases. From germline, CDR1 is LNHDA and CDR2 SQIVND (reference sequence). The CDR3 totals 15 residues. CDR3 amino acids: CASSIDRVSTGELFF. DNA for the CDR3: TGTGCCAGTAGTATTGACAGGGTTAGCACCGGGGAGCTGTTTTTT.

The chain links TRBV30 to TRBJ2-7; tentatively, D is TRBD2 (5 bases). In germline, CDR1 is GTSNPN, CDR2 SVGIG (reference sequence). V was shortened by 3 bases and J by 3 bases, with 15 bases between the two germline ends. The CDR3 has 14 residues. The CDR3 nucleotides are TGTGCCTGGAGGGGAGTATTCTCGATCTACGAGCAGTACTTC. Protein: CAWRGVFSIYEQYF.

This clone was picked up a small number of times. The chain uses TRBV11-3 and TRBJ2-5; D unresolved. The CDR3 extends over 13 amino acids. CDR1 is SGHNT and CDR2 is YENEEA in the germline V gene. The V end was cut by 1 base, the J end by 3 bases, with 6 bases between. The CDR3 here is CASSLGLEETQYF. The CDR3 region has the DNA TGTGCCAGCAGCTTAGGTTTAGAAGAGACCCAGTACTTC.

The gene calls are TRBV2 and TRBJ2-6; perhaps TRBD2 as D (6 bases). The CDR3 length is 14 residues. V was clipped by 4 bases and J by 2 bases, with 6 bases between them. Per germline, CDR1 SNHLY and CDR2 FYNNEI. The CDR3 DNA follows: TGTGCCAGCAGTGGGGGGGCTGGGGCCAACGTCCTGACTTTC. This gives the protein CASSGGAGANVLTF. The variable domain in full, completed from reference TRBV2 and TRBJ2-6, reads EPEVTQTPSHQVTQMGQEVILRCVPISNHLYFYWYRQILGQKVEFLVSFYNNEISEKSEIFDDQFSVERPDGSNFTLKIRSTKLEDSAMYFCASSGGAGANVLTFGAGSRLTVL.

V is TRBV6-1 and J is TRBJ2-1, with 7 nucleotides matching TRBD2. With 5 bases clipped from V and 15 bases from J, the junction kept 7 bases outside the gene matches. In germline, CDR1 is MNHNS, CDR2 SASEGT. The CDR3 is 11 amino acids. CDR3 loop: CASSLAGGWFF. Here the CDR3 DNA reads TGTGCCAGCAGTTTAGCGGGCGGATGGTTCTTC.

This chain joins TRBV19 and TRBJ2-4, with 7 bases matching TRBD2. The germline V gene encodes CDR1 LNHDA and CDR2 SQIVND (reference sequence). V gave up 6 bases and J gave up 7 bases; unmatched junction bases: 9. The CDR3 spans 14 residues. The CDR3, as DNA: TGTGCCAGTAGCCAATGGGAGGGATGGAACATTCAGTACTTC. This translates into CASSQWEGWNIQYF.